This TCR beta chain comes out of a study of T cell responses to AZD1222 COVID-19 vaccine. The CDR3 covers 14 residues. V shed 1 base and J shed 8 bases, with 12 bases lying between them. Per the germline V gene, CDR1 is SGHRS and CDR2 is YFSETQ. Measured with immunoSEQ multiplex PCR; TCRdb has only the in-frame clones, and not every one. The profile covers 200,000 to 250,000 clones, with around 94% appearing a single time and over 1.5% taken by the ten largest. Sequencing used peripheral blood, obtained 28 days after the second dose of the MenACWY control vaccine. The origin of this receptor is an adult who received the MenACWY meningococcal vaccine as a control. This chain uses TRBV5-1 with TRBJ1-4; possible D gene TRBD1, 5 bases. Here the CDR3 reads CASSLLGVGEKLFF. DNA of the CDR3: TGCGCCAGCAGCTTGCTAGGGGTAGGGGAAAAACTGTTTTTT. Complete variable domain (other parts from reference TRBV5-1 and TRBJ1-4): KAGVTQTPRYLIKTRGQQVTLSCSPISGHRSVSWYQQTPGQGLQFLFEYFSETQRNKGNFPGRFSGRQFSNSRSEMNVSTLELGDSALYLCASSLLGVGEKLFFGSGTQLSVL.